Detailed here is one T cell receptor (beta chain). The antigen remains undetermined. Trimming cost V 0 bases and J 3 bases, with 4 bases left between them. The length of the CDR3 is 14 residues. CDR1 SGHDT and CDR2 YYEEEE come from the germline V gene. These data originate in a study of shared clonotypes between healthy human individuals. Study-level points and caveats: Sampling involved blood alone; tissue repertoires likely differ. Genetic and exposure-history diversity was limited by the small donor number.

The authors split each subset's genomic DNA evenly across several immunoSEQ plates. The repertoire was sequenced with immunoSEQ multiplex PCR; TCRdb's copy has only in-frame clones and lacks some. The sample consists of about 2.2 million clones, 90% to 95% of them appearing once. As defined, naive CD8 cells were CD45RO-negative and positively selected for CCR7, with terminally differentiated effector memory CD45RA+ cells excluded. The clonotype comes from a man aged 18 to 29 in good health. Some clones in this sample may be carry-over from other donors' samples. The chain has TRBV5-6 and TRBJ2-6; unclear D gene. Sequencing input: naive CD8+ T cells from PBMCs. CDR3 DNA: TGTGCCAGCAGCTTGGGCGATGGGGCCAACGTCCTGACTTTC. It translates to CASSLGDGANVLTF.